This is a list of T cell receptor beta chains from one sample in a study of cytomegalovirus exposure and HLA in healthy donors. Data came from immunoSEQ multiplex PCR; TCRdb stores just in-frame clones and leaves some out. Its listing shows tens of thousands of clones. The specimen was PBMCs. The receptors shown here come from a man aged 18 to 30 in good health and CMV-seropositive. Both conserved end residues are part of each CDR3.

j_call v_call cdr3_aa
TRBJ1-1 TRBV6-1 CASSDGIRQLEAFF
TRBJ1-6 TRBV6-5 CASSPGTDYSPLHF
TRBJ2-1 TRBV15 CATSRRTGRASYNEQFF
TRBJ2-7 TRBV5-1 CASSTNRAYEQYF
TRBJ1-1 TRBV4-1 CASSLTDEAFF
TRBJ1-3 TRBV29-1 CSAPGHGNTIYF
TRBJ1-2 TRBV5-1 CASGRDRGQGYGYTF
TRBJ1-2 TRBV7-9 CASSEMNYGYTF
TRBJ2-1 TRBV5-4 CASSGHPGPGLYNEQFF
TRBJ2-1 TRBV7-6 CASSLSSVSSYNEQFF
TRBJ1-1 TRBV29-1 CSVQNTEAFF
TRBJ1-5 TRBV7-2 CASSLDREKAPQHF
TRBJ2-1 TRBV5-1 CASSFLGTGGNEQFF
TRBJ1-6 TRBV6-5 CASTQGGYNSPLHF
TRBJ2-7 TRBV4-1 CASSQGSQGNAYEQYF
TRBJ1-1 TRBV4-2 CASSRGGALNTEAFF
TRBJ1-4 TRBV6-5 CASSYSAGRANEKLFF
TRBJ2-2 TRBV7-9 CASSLRQGPNTGELFF
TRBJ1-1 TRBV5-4 CASSGTGSTEAFF
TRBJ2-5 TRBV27 CASSLFASAGETQYF
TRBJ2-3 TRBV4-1 CASSQEPLASDTQYF
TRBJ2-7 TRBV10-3 CAISESQASGDFNEQYF
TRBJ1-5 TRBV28 CASSLGGPFNQPQHF
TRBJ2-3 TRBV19 CASSPDREGTDTQYF
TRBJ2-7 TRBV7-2 CASSSRTGSYEQYF
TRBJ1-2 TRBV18 CASSPNFGDENYGYTF
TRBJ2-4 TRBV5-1 CASSFRGTGLAKNIQYF
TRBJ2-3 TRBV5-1 CASSFGTSGTDTQYF
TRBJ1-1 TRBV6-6 CASQGVGFRTEAFF
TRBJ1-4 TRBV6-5 CASSRNPGTNEKLFF
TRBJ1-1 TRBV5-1 CASSLKRTEAFF
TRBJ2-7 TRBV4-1 CASSPGQGETFYEQYF
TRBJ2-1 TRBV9 CASSPWDYNNEQFF
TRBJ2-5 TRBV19 CASSTASGQETQYF
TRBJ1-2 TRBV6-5 CASSYYSGQNNYGYTF
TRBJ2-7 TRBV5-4 CASSWGGPSYEQYF
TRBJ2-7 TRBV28 CASSPPGIQAYEQYF
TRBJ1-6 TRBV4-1 CASSQHQPRNGGSPLHF
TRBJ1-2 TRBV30 CAWRYTGYGYTF
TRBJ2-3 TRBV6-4 CASSDSTSGGDTQYF
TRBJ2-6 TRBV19 CASRGRGGSGANVLTF
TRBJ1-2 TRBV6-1 CASSPVTYGHGYTF
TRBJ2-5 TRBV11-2 CASSVTGTGEETQYF
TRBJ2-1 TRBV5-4 CASSIGQGRDEQFF
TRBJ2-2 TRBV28 CASRTSGLVSTGELFF